The clone carrying this T cell receptor beta chain appeared many times. Its antigen is not known. The data are from a study of T-cell reconstitution after alpha-beta-depleted transplantation in children. General study results and limits: Alpha-beta T cells about two months after transplant reportedly derived from several hundred expanded graft clones. T-cell counts and diversity were attributed mostly to newly produced T cells one year after transplant. Surviving recipient T cells and thymic progenitors produced the high day-60 TCRbeta diversity seen in some patients.

Molecular barcoding with unique molecular identifiers was used for the TCRbeta library. One entry per CDR3 protein results from TCRdb running MiXCR on the PCR reads. The data show about 190,000 distinct CDR3 sequences, roughly 11% seen once. The CDR3 runs 18 residues. Trimming at V came to 3 bases and at J to 1 base, leaving 11 bases not matched to a gene. CDR1 is MGHRA and CDR2 is YSYEKL in the germline V gene. The chain uses TRBV4-1 and TRBJ2-2; TRBD1 agrees at 7 bases. The sequencing used PBMCs, collected before TCRalphabeta/CD19-depleted stem cell transplant. This TCR came from a boy aged 2 to 9 with acute myeloid leukemia, due to receive a stem cell transplant. DNA of the CDR3: TGCGCCAGCAGCCACGTCGACAGGGCCTCACAGAACACCGGGGAGCTGTTTTTT. This sequence encodes CASSHVDRASQNTGELFF.